The clone carrying this T cell receptor beta chain turned up a few times. What it binds is not known. Generation of TCR beta libraries employed quantitative 5'-RACE incorporating molecular barcodes. Via MiXCR, TCRdb re-called the 5' RACE reads, giving one row per CDR3 protein. The sample consists of approximately 150,000 distinct CDR3 sequences, around 43% of them appearing once. V was cut by 1 base and J by 7 bases, with 7 bases left in between. The germline CDR1 and CDR2 sequences are LNHDA and SQIVND (reference sequence). This CDR3 contains 12 residues. These data originate in a study of CD8 T cells in ankylosing spondylitis. General observations from the study: A motif in TCR beta, a set of under 10 highly homologous variants, appeared characteristic of ankylosing spondylitis blood.

Sequencing was carried out using synovial fluid, either unsorted or a sorted T cell fraction (not recorded which). This TCR was recovered from a male donor with ankylosing spondylitis. The chain joins TRBV19 to TRBJ1-2; D gene unclear. In DNA, the CDR3 is TGTGCCAGTAGTATAGGGGTTACTGGCTACACCTTC. This sequence encodes CASSIGVTGYTF.